This TCR beta chain was recovered during a study of cytomegalovirus exposure and HLA in healthy donors. The study's findings and limits: An analysis was carried out later, and it reportedly showed fewer N-insertions in an Asian-associated ancestry cluster than the approximately 670-donor mean. Available immune exposure information covered CMV serostatus only.

The J segment lost 1 base and the V segment lost 6 bases, leaving 5 bases of the junction unmatched. The CDR3 consists of 14 residues. Germline V gives CDR1 SQVTM, CDR2 ANQGSEA. This clone was counted a few times. The antigen is not known. Vbeta (60) and Jbeta (13) primers were used in the PCR. The table came from immunoSEQ multiplex PCR; TCRdb's copy has only in-frame clones and leaves some out. Among more than 110,000 clones listed, about 77% were seen once. Regarding donors, all were healthy bone marrow donors. This chain connects TRBV29-1 to TRBJ2-1; 8 bases are a match to TRBD1. Material: PBMCs. The receptor was isolated from a male donor in good health and CMV-seronegative. The CDR3 spells CSVEDRESYNEQFF. CDR3 nucleotide sequence: TGCAGCGTAGAGGACAGGGAATCCTACAATGAGCAGTTCTTC.